One T cell receptor (beta chain) is described in this entry. Its antigen is unknown. One base away there is no much larger clone; base qualities are not given. From the germline V gene (reference sequence), CDR1 is GTSNPN and CDR2 is SVGIG. The CDR3 runs 12 residues from the cysteine to the phenylalanine. The CDR3 DNA has 36 bases and is translated from base 1. V loses 7 bases, J loses 10 bases, and the germline ends lie 14 bases apart. Genomic DNA was isolated from the sorted cells so that the TCRbeta CDR3 region could be sequenced. TCRbeta CDR3 regions were sequenced using the immunoSEQ Assay. In TCRdb, the immuneACCESS table is reduced to in-frame sequences with V and J assigned. These tables do not hold every clone; where another copy was compared, an unresolved V gene accounts for under half, and the others remain unexplained. This sample lists about 53,000 clones; approximately 84% were detected once. In total, the top ten clones hold more than 10% of the sample.

The trial excluded patients who had a history of autoimmune disease or who were on systemic immunosuppression. Peripheral blood for TCR sequencing was drawn from every dose cohort at baseline, at cycle 4 day 1 and at cycle 7 day 1. The samples were drawn from a first-in-human, open-label, multicenter phase I dose-escalation trial of ivuxolimab. Adults with locally advanced or metastatic melanoma, renal cell carcinoma, hepatocellular carcinoma or head and neck squamous cell carcinoma were enrolled in the trial. CD4+ and CD8+ T cells were sorted separately from peripheral blood before TCR sequencing. The data were taken from a study of OX40 agonist ivuxolimab in advanced cancers. Concerning the study at large: The costimulatory receptor OX40 (CD134) was targeted by ivuxolimab, a fully human IgG2 agonistic monoclonal antibody. Intravenous ivuxolimab was administered to patients every 2 weeks at six dose levels: 0.01, 0.1, 0.3, 1.5, 3 and 10 mg/kg. Of the approximately 50 patients in dose escalation, about 20 had hepatocellular carcinoma, some 15 had melanoma, 9 had renal cell carcinoma and 9 had head and neck cancer. In the dose-escalation cohort, 82.7% of patients were male, and the mean age was roughly 60 years, with a range of roughly 23 to 85. Patients were allowed to have had prior anti-PD-1, anti-PD-L1 or anti-CTLA-4 therapy, and more than 35% of the dose-escalation patients had been treated with checkpoint inhibitors. Partial responses occurred in three dose-escalation patients: two with cutaneous melanoma and one with hepatocellular carcinoma. The purpose of peripheral TCRbeta sequencing was to test whether ivuxolimab changed TCR sequence diversity and led to clonal T-cell expansion. The monotherapy dose-escalation portion (N of about 49 patients) of the phase I ivuxolimab trial is reported in the paper. Beyond this particular receptor, the publication reports: Which antigens the clonally expanded peripheral T cells were specific for was not determined. In the 0.1-3.0 mg/kg groups, partial responders were among the patients with the lowest normalized peripheral clonal expansion, particularly in CD8+ T cells. At doses from 0.1 to 3.0 mg/kg, clonal expansion was seen in both CD4+ and CD8+ blood T cells between baseline and week 6. Low levels of normalized T-cell clonal expansion were also seen in some nonresponding patients. After ivuxolimab, more expanded clones were found on average in CD8+ T cells than in CD4+ T cells.

The sequencing here drew on CD4+ or CD8+ T cells sorted from blood, taken in a trial of the OX40 agonist ivuxolimab. The TCR originated in an adult with an advanced solid tumor such as melanoma, head and neck, liver or kidney cancer. The receptor chain draws on TRBV30 and TRBJ1-6; TRBD1 is a possible D gene, resting on 6 matching bases. The sequenced DNA: TGTGCCTTACAGGGATTAGGGTCACCCCTCCACTTT. It codes for CALQGLGSPLHF.